Shown below are 6 T cell receptor beta chains from a single sample sequenced in a study of T cells in Graves' hyperthyroidism and ophthalmopathy. Researchers amplified the TCR beta CDR3 regions from RNA transcripts. Initially, a first-round RT-PCR of the TCR CDR3 employed the HTBI primer set. TCRdb reprocessed the multiplex PCR reads with MiXCR, giving one entry per CDR3 protein. The repertoire holds roughly 290,000 distinct CDR3 sequences, with roughly 13% as singletons. Sequencing was carried out using blood. All receptors derive from a woman between 35 and 50 years old with Graves' hyperthyroidism.

The CDR3 region has the DNA TGTGCCAGCAAACAGGGGCCTTCGAGCACCGAGCAGTACTTC. Translated, it gives CASKQGPSSTEQYF. The chain joins TRBV19 to TRBJ2-7, with 7 bases fitting TRBD1. This CDR3 is 14 amino acids long. Germline V gives CDR1 LNHDA, CDR2 SQIVND (reference sequence). Unmatched junction bases numbered 14, after V lost 9 bases and J lost 6 bases.

This clonotype was seen repeatedly, ten times or more. V is TRBV3-1 and J is TRBJ1-1; the D is unclear. Germline V gene sequence: CDR1 LGHDT, CDR2 YNNKEL (reference sequence). Between the trimmed V and J ends, which lost 0 bases and 6 bases, there was a span of 17 bases. This CDR3 has 16 residues. The CDR3 coding sequence is TGTGCCAGCAGCCAAGATCTATTTGAGCGGACCGCTGAAGCTTTCTTT. Amino acid sequence: CASSQDLFERTAEAFF.

The chain joins TRBV18 to TRBJ2-2; D unclear. From germline, CDR1 is KGHSH and CDR2 LQKENI. The ends were cut back, 6 bases at V and 7 bases at J, with 15 bases in the middle. This CDR3 has 14 residues. CDR3 nucleotide sequence: TGTGCCAGCTCTCTCGGATCGCCCGTCGGGGAGCTGTTTTTT. Its protein product is CASSLGSPVGELFF. Full variable domain (outside the CDR3, taken from reference TRBV18 and TRBJ2-2): NAGVMQNPRHLVRRRGQEARLRCSPMKGHSHVYWYRQLPEEGLKFMVYLQKENIIDESGMPKERFSAEFPKEGPSILRIQQVVRGDSAAYFCASSLGSPVGELFFGEGSRLTVL.

Many counts were recorded for this clonotype. This chain uses TRBV9 with TRBJ1-1, with 7 bases matching TRBD1. Trimming took 3 bases from V and 6 from J; bases not matched to a gene: 11. The CDR3 is 15 residues long. Looked up from germline, CDR1 is SGDLS and CDR2 is YYNGEE. This CDR3 reads CASSGEQGINAEAFF. DNA of the CDR3: TGTGCCAGCAGCGGAGAACAGGGGATAAACGCTGAAGCTTTCTTT.

This clonotype appeared many times. The chain uses TRBV7-2 and TRBJ1-2, with TRBD1 matching 11 bases. The germline gives CDR1 SGHTA, CDR2 FQGNSA. The CDR3 spans 16 residues. Germline trimming cut 5 bases from V and 8 bases from J; bases unmatched to any gene: 13. The CDR3 loop reads CASSLSQGQGVGGYTF. The CDR3 nucleotides read TGTGCCAGCAGCCTCAGCCAGGGACAGGGGGTGGGCGGCTACACCTTC.

The genes are TRBV4-1 and TRBJ1-4; maybe TRBD1 (5 bases). CDR1 is MGHRA and CDR2 is YSYEKL in the germline V gene. The CDR3 has 16 amino acids. V was pared by 0 bases and J by 3 bases, with 11 bases between. The CDR3 DNA reads as TGCGCCAGCAGCCAAGATGGCAGGGCTTCTAATGAAAAACTGTTTTTT. Residues: CASSQDGRASNEKLFF.